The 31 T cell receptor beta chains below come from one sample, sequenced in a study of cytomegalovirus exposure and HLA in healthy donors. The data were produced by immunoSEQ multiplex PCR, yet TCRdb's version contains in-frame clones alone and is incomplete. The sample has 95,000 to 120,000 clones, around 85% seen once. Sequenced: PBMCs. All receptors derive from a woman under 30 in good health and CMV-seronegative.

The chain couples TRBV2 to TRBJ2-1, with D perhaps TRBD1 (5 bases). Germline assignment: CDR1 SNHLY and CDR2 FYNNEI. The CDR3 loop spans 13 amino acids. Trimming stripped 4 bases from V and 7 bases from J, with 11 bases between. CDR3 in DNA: TGTGCCAGCAGTGGCGCAGGGCTTAATGAGCAGTTCTTC. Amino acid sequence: CASSGAGLNEQFF.

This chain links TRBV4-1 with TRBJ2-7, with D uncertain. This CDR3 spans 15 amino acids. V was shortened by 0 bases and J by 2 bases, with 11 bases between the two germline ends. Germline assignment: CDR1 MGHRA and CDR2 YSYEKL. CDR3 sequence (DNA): TGCGCCAGCAGCCAAGACAGGCAAGCCCCCTACGAGCAGTACTTC. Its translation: CASSQDRQAPYEQYF.

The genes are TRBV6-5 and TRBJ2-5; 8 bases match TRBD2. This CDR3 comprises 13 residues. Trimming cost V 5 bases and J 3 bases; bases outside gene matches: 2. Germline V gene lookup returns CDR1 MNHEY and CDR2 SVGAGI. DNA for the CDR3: TGTGCCAGCAGTGAAGCGGGGGAAGAGACCCAGTACTTC. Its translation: CASSEAGEETQYF.

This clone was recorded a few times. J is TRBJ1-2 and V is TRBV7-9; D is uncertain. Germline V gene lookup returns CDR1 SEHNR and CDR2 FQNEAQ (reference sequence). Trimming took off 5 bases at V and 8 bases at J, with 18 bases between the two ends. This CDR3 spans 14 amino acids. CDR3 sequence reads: CASSTLFGSEGYTF. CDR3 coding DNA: TGTGCCAGCAGCACCCTCTTTGGCTCGGAGGGCTACACCTTC.

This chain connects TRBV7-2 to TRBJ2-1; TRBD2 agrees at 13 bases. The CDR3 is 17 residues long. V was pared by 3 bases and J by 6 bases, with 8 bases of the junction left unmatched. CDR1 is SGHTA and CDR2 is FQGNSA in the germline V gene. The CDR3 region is CASSFTSGGAPSNEQFF. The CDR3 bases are TGTGCCAGCAGCTTTACTAGCGGGGGGGCCCCGAGCAATGAGCAGTTCTTC.

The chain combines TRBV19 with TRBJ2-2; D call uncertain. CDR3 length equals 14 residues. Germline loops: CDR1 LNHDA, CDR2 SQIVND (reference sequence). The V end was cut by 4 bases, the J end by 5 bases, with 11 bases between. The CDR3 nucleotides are TGTGCCAGTAGTACCGGCCCGAGGACCGGGGAGCTGTTTTTT. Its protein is CASSTGPRTGELFF.

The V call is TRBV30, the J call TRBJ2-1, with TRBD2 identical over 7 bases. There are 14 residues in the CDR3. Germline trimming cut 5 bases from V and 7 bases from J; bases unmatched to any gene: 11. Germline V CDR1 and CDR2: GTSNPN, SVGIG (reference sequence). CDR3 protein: CAWGGKRGWNEQFF. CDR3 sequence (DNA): TGTGCCTGGGGAGGGAAGCGGGGATGGAATGAGCAGTTCTTC.

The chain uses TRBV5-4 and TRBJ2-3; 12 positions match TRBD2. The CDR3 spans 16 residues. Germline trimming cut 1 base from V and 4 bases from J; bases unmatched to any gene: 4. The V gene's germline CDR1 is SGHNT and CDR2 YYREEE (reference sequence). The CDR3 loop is CASSLRTSGVADTQYF. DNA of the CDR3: TGTGCCAGCAGCTTGCGGACTAGCGGGGTAGCAGATACGCAGTATTTT. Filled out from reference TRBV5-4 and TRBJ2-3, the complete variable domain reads ETGVTQSPTHLIKTRGQQVTLRCSSQSGHNTVSWYQQALGQGPQFIFQYYREEENGRGNFPPRFSGLQFPNYSSELNVNALELDDSALYLCASSLRTSGVADTQYFGPGTRLTVL.

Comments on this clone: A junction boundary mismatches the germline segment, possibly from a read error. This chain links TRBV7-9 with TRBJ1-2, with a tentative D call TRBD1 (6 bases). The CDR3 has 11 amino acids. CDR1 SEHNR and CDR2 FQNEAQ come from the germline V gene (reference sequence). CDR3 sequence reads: CASSLGTAISF. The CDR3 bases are TGTGCCAGCAGCTTAGGGACAGCGATAAGCTTC.

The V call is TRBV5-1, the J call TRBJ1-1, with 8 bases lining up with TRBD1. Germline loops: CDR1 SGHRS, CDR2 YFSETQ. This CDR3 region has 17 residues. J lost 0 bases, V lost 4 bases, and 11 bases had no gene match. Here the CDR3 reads CASSRGQGEGVNTEAFF. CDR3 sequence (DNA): TGCGCCAGCAGCCGAGGACAGGGCGAGGGGGTGAACACTGAAGCTTTCTTT.

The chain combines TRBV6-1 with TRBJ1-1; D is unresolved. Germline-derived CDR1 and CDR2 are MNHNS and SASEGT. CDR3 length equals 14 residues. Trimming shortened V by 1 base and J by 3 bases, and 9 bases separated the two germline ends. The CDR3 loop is CASSEVGGYTEAFF. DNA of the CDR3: TGTGCCAGCAGTGAAGTTGGAGGGTACACTGAAGCTTTCTTT.

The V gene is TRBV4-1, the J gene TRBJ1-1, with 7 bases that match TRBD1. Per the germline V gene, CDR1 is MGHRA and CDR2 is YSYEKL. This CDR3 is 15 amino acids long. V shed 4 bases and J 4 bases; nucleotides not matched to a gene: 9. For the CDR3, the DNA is TGCGCCAGCAGCCTGGACGACAGGGAAAGCACTGAAGCTTTCTTT. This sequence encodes CASSLDDRESTEAFF.

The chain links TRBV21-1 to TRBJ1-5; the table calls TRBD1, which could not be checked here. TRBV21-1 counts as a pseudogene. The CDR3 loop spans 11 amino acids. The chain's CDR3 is CASSFRQPQHF. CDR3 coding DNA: TGTGCCAGCAGCTTCAGACAGCCCCAGCATTTT.

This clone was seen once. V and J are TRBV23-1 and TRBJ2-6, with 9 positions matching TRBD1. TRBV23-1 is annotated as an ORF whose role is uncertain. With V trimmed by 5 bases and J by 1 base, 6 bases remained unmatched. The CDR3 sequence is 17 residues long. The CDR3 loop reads CASSVDRGRSGANVLTF. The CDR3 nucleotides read TGCGCCAGCAGTGTGGACAGGGGAAGGTCTGGGGCCAACGTCCTGACTTTC.

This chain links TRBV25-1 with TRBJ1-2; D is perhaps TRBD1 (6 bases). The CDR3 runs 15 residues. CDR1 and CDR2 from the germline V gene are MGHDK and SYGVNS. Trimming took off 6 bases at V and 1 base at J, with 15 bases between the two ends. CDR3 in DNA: TGTGCCAGCAGCGGACAGAGTGAATATAACTATGGCTACACCTTC. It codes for CASSGQSEYNYGYTF.

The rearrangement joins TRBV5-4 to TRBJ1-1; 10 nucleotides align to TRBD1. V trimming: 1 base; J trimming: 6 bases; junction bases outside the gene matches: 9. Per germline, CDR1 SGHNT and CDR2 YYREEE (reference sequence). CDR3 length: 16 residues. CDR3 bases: TGTGCCAGCAGCTTGTATCCGGGACAGGGGTTTCCTGAAGCTTTCTTT. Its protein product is CASSLYPGQGFPEAFF.

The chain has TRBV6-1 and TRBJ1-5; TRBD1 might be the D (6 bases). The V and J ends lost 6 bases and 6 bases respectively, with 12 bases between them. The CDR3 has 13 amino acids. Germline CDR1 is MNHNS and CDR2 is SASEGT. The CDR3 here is CASRDLQGQPQHF. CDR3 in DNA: TGTGCCAGCAGGGACCTACAGGGTCAGCCCCAGCATTTT.

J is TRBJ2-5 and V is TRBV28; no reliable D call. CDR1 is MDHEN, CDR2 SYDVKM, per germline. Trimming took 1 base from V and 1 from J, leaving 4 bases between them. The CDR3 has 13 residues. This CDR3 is CASSLLVQETQYF. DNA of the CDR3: TGTGCCAGCAGTTTATTAGTCCAAGAGACCCAGTACTTC.

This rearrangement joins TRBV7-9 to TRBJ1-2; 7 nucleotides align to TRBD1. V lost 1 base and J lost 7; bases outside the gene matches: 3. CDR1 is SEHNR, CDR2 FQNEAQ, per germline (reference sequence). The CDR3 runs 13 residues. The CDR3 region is CASSLGGTVGYTF. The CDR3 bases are TGTGCCAGCAGCTTAGGGGGGACAGTTGGCTACACCTTC.

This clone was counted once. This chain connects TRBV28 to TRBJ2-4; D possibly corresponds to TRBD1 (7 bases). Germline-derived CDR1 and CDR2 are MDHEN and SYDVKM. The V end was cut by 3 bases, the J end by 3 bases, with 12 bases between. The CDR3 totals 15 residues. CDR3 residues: CASSFLQGGKNIQYF. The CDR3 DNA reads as TGTGCCAGCAGTTTCCTCCAGGGGGGCAAAAACATTCAGTACTTC.

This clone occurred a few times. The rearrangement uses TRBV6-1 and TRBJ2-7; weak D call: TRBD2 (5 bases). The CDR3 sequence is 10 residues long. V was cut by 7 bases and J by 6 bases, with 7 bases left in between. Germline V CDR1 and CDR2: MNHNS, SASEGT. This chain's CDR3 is CASKRGEQYF. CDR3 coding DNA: TGTGCCAGCAAACGGGGCGAGCAGTACTTC.

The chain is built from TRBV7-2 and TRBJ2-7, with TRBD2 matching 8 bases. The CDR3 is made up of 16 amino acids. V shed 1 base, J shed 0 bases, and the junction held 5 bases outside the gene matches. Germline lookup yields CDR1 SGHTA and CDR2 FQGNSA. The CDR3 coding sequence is TGTGCCAGCAGCTTAGTAGGTAGCGGGGTCTCCTACGAGCAGTACTTC. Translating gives CASSLVGSGVSYEQYF.

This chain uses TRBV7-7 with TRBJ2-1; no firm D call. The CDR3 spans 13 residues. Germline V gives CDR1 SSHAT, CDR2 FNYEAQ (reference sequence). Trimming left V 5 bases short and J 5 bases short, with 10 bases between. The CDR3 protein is CASSPGLNNEQFF. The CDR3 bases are TGTGCCAGCAGCCCCGGTTTGAACAATGAGCAGTTCTTC. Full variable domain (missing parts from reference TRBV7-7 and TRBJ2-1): GAGVSQSPRYKVTKRGQDVTLRCDPISSHATLYWYQQALGQGPEFLTYFNYEAQPDKSGLPSDRFSAERPEGSISTLTIQRTEQRDSAMYRCASSPGLNNEQFFGPGTRLTVL.

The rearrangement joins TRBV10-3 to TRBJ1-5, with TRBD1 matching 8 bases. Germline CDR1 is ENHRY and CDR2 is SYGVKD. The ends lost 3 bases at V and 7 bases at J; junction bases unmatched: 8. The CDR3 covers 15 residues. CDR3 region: CAISEGQGGGQPQHF. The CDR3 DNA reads TGTGCCATCAGTGAAGGACAGGGCGGGGGCCAGCCCCAGCATTTT.

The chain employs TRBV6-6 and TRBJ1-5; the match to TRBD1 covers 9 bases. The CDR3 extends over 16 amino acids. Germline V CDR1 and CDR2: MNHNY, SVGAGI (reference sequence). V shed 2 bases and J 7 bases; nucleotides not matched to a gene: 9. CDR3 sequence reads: CASSYTTGGPEQPQHF. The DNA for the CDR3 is TGTGCCAGCAGTTACACCACAGGGGGCCCGGAGCAGCCCCAGCATTTT.

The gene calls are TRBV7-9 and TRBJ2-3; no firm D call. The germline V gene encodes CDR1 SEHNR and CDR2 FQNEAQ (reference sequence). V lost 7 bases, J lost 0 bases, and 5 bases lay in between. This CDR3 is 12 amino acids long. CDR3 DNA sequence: TGTGCCAGCACAACTAGCACAGATACGCAGTATTTT. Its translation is CASTTSTDTQYF.

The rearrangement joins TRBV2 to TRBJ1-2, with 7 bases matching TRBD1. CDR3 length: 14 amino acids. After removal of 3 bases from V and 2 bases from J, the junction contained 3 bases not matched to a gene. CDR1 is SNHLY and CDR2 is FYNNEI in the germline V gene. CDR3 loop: CASSDGQANYGYTF. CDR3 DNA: TGTGCCAGCAGTGACGGACAGGCGAACTATGGCTACACCTTC.

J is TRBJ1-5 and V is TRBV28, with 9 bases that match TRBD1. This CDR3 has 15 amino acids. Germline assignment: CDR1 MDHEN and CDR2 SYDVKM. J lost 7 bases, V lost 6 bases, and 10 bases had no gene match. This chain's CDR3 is CASRPTGGRFQPQHF. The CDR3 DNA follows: TGTGCCAGCAGGCCGACAGGGGGGCGGTTCCAGCCCCAGCATTTT.

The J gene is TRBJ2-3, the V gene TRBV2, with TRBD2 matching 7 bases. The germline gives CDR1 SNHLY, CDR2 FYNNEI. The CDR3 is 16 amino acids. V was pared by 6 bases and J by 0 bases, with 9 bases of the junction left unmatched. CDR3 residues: CASSLPLASSTDTQYF. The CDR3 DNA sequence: TGTGCCAGCAGCCTCCCACTAGCGTCTAGCACAGATACGCAGTATTTT.

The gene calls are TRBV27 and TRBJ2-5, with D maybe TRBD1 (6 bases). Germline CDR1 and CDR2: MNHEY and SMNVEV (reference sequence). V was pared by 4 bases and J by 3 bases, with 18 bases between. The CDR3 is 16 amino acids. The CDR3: CASSSSQRRTEETQYF. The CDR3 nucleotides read TGTGCCAGCAGTTCATCCCAAAGACGGACAGAAGAGACCCAGTACTTC.

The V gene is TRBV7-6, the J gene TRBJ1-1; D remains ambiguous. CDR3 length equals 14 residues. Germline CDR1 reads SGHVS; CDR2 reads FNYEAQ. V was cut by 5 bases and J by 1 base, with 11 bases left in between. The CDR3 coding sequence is TGTGCCAGCAGCCCCTTGCCCGGGAACACTGAAGCTTTCTTT. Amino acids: CASSPLPGNTEAFF.